A selection of T cell receptor beta chains follows, all from one sample in a study of beta chain features in type 1 diabetes. The data were produced by immunoSEQ multiplex PCR, yet TCRdb's version contains in-frame clones alone and is incomplete. The sample comprises 600,000 to 700,000 clones, around an eighth of which are singletons, and 0.02% to 0.025% rests with the top ten. The source material was naive CD4+ T cells from blood. These receptors all stem from a man in his late teens or twenties with type 1 diabetes. CDR3s include the opening cysteine and the closing phenylalanine or tryptophan. D genes are given only for firm matches. Size values are once, few and many counts, or a class for expanded clones, and some rows have none.

>TRBV25-1|-|TRBJ2-5|TRBD2
TGTGCCAGCAGTGCGCGGGGGGGCGAAGAGACCCAGTACTTC
CASSARGGEETQYF
>TRBV10-3|few|TRBJ1-2|-
TGTGCCATCAGTTTTCGAGAGGGTGGCTACACCTTC
CAISFREGGYTF
>TRBV2|few|TRBJ2-5|TRBD1
TGTGCCAGCAGTGTGGACAGGGGAGGAGGAGAGACCCAGTACTTC
CASSVDRGGGETQYF
>TRBV6-1|few|TRBJ1-2|-
TGTGCCAGCAGTGAAAAGGACAACTACTACTATGGCTACACCTTC
CASSEKDNYYYGYTF
>TRBV4-1|few|TRBJ1-4|-
TGCGCCAGCAGCCAAGTGGATCGCCGGGGCCTTAATGAAAAACTGTTTTTT
CASSQVDRRGLNEKLFF
>TRBV29-1|-|TRBJ1-1|-
TGCAGCGTTGACCGGCAGGGACTAACGAACACTGAAGCTTTCTTT
CSVDRQGLTNTEAFF
>TRBV29-1|-|TRBJ1-1|-
TGCAGCGTTGAATTTGAGTTAGGGCCGCTCGACACTGAAGCTTTCTTT
CSVEFELGPLDTEAFF
>TRBV9|-|TRBJ1-4|-
TGTGCCAGCAGCGTACAGGGGACTAATGAAAAACTGTTTTTT
CASSVQGTNEKLFF
>TRBV30|few|TRBJ1-5|-
TGTGCCTGGAGGTCGTATAGCAATCAGCCCCAGCATTTT
CAWRSYSNQPQHF
>TRBV4-1|-|TRBJ1-1|-
TGCGCCAGCAGCCAAACAGACCGTGAAGCTTTCTTT
CASSQTDREAFF
>TRBV7-9|-|TRBJ2-7|-
TGTGCCAGCAGCCTAAGGACGGACGGGAACTACGAGCAGTACTTC
CASSLRTDGNYEQYF
>TRBV18|-|TRBJ2-5|TRBD2
TGTGCCAGCTCACCTCTTGTGAGTAGCGGGGAGACCCAGTACTTC
CASSPLVSSGETQYF
>TRBV5-1|-|TRBJ1-1|-
TGCGCCAGCAGCTTGAAACCCCCTGGGCAGACTGAAGCTTTCTTT
CASSLKPPGQTEAFF
>TRBV6-5|-|TRBJ1-2|TRBD1
TGTGCCAGCAGTTATTCCCCGGGACAGGCCTATGGCTACACCTTC
CASSYSPGQAYGYTF
>TRBV10-3|-|TRBJ1-3|-
TGTGCCACCCAAGACACTCTAGGCTCTGGAAACACCATATATTTT
CATQDTLGSGNTIYF
>TRBV5-5|few|TRBJ1-2|TRBD1
TGTGCCAGCAGCCCTACGACAGGGGGGGACTATGGCTACACCTTC
CASSPTTGGDYGYTF
>TRBV6-5|few|TRBJ2-5|-
TGTGCCAGCAGTTACGGAGGGCTAGAGACCCAGTACTTC
CASSYGGLETQYF
>TRBV5-1|-|TRBJ2-2|TRBD1
TGCGCCAGCAGCCTCCGACAGGGGGGTCACACCGGGGAGCTGTTTTTT
CASSLRQGGHTGELFF
>TRBV7-2|-|TRBJ1-2|-
TGTGCCAGCAGCTTAGCCGGGGAGTTTGGCTACACCTTC
CASSLAGEFGYTF
>TRBV28|-|TRBJ1-1|-
TGTGCCAGCGGACCAGGAATCACTGAAGCTTTCTTT
CASGPGITEAFF
>TRBV2|few|TRBJ2-1|-
TGTGCCAGCAAGTTGACAGCCTACAATGAGCAGTTCTTC
CASKLTAYNEQFF
>TRBV7-6|few|TRBJ2-1|-
TGTGCCAGCAGCCAACCGGGACTCCACCAGTTCTTC
CASSQPGLHQFF
>TRBV30|few|TRBJ1-2|-
TGTGCCTGGGCGGTCGGGACTTCTAACTATGGCTACACCTTC
CAWAVGTSNYGYTF
>TRBV9|few|TRBJ1-2|-
TGTGCCAGCAGCGTAGGGGGCCTGGATGGCTACACCTTC
CASSVGGLDGYTF
>TRBV5-1|-|TRBJ1-5|-
TGCGCCAGCAGCTTGGTGTCTAGCAATCAGCCCCAGCATTTT
CASSLVSSNQPQHF
>TRBV7-2|few|TRBJ1-2|-
TGTGCCAGCAGCTCGGGACTTTTTCCCTATGGCTACACCTTC
CASSSGLFPYGYTF
>TRBV5-1|-|TRBJ2-1|TRBD2
TGCGCCAGCAGCACCACTAGCGGGGGGGTCGAGGAGCAGTTCTTC
CASSTTSGGVEEQFF
>TRBV18|few|TRBJ2-5|-
TGTGCCAGCTCACCAGAGGCTCCCGAATGGCGGGAGACCCAGTACTTC
CASSPEAPEWRETQYF
>TRBV6-6|-|TRBJ2-7|TRBD1
TGTGCCAGCACTTACGCCGGGACAGGCTACGAGCAGTACTTC
CASTYAGTGYEQYF
>TRBV30|few|TRBJ1-2|-
TGTGCCTGGAACCCGGGACACACATATGGCTACACCTTC
CAWNPGHTYGYTF
>TRBV5-1|-|TRBJ1-5|TRBD1
TGCGCCAGCAGCTTGGAGCCCGCCGGGACAGGGGGCGGTAATCAGCCCCAGCATTTT
CASSLEPAGTGGGNQPQHF
>TRBV6-5|once|TRBJ1-2|-
TGTGCCAGCTTCCCTGGTGGTGGCTATGGCTACACCTTC
CASFPGGGYGYTF
>TRBV4-2|few|TRBJ2-3|-
TGTGCCAGCAGCCAAGATCGGGATCGCACAGATACGCAGTATTTT
CASSQDRDRTDTQYF
>TRBV25-1|-|TRBJ1-2|TRBD1
TGTGCCAGCAGTGTCCCGACAGGGGGCATCTATGGCTACACCTTC
CASSVPTGGIYGYTF
>TRBV6-5|few|TRBJ1-1|-
TGTGCCAGCAGTCGGCAGGGTATAGTGAAGACTGAAGCTTTCTTT
CASSRQGIVKTEAFF
>TRBV5-6|few|TRBJ1-3|-
TGTGCCAGCAGCTTGGACAGAGGGGGAAACACCATATATTTT
CASSLDRGGNTIYF
>TRBV7-9|-|TRBJ2-5|-
TGTGCCAGCAGCTTATTTCGCGGCGCTTCCGAGACCCAGTACTTC
CASSLFRGASETQYF
>TRBV4-1|-|TRBJ1-6|-
TGCGCCAGCAGCCCCGAGGCGGATAATTCACCCCTCCACTTT
CASSPEADNSPLHF
>TRBV5-1|-|TRBJ1-5|-
TGCGCCAGCAGCCTGGCCTCGCATAGCAATCAGCCCCAGCATTTT
CASSLASHSNQPQHF
>TRBV7-9|few|TRBJ2-2|-
TGTGCCAGCAGCTTAGACGGCAGAAGCAACACCGGGGAGCTGTTTTTT
CASSLDGRSNTGELFF
>TRBV7-9|few|TRBJ1-2|-
TGTGCCAGCAGCCGACAGGTAGTTTTGGAATATGGCTACACCTTC
CASSRQVVLEYGYTF
>TRBV28|-|TRBJ1-3|-
TGTGCCAGCAACGTCGGGGTGGGAGGAAACACCATATATTTT
CASNVGVGGNTIYF